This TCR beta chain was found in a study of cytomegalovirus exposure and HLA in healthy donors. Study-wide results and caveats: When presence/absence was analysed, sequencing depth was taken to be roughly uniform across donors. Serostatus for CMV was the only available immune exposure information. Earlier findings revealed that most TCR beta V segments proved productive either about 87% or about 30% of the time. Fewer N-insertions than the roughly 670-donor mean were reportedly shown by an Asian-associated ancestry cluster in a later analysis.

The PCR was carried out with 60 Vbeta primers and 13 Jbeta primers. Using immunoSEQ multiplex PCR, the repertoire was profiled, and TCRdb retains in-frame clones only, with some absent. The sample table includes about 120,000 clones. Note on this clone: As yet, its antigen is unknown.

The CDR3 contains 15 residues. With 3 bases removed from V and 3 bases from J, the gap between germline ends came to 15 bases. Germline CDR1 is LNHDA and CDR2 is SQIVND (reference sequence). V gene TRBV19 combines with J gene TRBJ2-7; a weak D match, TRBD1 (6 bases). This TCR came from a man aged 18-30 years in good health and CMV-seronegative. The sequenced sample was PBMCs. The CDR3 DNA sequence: TGTGCCAGTAGTATGGCAGGACAGAACAACTACGAGCAGTACTTC. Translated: CASSMAGQNNYEQYF. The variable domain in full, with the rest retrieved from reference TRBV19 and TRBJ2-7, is DGGITQSPKYLFRKEGQNVTLSCEQNLNHDAMYWYRQDPGQGLRLIYYSQIVNDFQKGDIAEGYSVSREKKESFPLTVTSAQKNPTAFYLCASSMAGQNNYEQYFGPGTRLTVT.